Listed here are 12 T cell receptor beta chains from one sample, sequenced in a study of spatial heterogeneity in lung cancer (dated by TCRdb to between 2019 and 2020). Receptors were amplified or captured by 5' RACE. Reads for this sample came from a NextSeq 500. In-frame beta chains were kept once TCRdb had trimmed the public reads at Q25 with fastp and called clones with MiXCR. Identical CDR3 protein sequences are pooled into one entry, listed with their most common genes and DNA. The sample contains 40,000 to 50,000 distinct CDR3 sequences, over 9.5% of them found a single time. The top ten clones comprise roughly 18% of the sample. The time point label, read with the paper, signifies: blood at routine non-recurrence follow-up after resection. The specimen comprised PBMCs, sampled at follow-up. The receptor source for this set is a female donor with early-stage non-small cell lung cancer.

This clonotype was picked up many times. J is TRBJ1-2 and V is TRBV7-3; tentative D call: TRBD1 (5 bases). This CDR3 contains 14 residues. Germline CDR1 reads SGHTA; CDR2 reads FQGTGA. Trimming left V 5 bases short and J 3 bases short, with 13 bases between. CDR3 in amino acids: CASSPGGADYGYTF. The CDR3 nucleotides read TGTGCCAGCAGCCCGGGGGGAGCCGACTATGGCTACACCTTC.

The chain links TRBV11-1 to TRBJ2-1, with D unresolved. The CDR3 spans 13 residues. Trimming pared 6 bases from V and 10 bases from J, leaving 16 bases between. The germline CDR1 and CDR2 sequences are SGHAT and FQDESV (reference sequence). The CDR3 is CASSLDGLREQFF. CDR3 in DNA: TGTGCCAGCAGTCTAGACGGGTTGAGGGAGCAGTTCTTC.

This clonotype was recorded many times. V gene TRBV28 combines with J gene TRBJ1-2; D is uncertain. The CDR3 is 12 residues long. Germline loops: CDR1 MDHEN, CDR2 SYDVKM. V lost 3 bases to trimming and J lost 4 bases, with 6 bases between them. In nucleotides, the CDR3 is TGTGCCAGCAGTTTGCGGCTCTATGGCTACACCTTC. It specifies CASSLRLYGYTF.

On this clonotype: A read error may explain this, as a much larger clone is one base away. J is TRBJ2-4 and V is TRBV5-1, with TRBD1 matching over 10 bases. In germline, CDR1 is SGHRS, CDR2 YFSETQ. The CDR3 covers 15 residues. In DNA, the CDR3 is TGCGCCAACAGCTTGGGACAGGGGAATGTAGACATTCAGTACTTC. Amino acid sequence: CANSLGQGNVDIQYF.

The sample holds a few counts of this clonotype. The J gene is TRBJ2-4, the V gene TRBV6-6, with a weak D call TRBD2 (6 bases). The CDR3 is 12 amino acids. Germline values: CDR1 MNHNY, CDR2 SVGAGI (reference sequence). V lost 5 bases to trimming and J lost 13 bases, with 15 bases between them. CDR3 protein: CASSPGVLPQYF. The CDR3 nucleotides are TGTGCCAGCAGTCCGGGGGTACTGCCCCAGTACTTC.

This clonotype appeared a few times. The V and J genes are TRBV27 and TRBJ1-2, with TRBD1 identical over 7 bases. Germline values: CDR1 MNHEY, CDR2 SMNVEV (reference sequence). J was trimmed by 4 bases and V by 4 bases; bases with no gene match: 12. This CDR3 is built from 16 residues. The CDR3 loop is CASSSATGRGSYGYTF. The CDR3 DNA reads TGTGCCAGCAGTTCCGCGACAGGGCGAGGGAGCTATGGCTACACCTTC.

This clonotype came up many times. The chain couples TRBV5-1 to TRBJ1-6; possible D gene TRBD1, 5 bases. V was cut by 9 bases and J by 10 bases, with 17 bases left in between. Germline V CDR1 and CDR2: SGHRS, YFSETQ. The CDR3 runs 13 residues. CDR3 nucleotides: TGCGCCACGGGACGGTCTATGGGATCACCCCTCCACTTT. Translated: CATGRSMGSPLHF.

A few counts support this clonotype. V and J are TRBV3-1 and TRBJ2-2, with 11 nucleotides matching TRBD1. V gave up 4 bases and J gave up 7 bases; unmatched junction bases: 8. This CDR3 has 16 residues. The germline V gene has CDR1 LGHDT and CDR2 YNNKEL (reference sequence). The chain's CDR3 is CASSPGQGARDGELFF. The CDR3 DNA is TGTGCCAGCAGCCCCGGACAGGGGGCGCGGGACGGGGAGCTGTTTTTT.

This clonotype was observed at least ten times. This CDR3 reads CASSVGSGGASSEQYF. Here the CDR3 DNA reads TGTGCCAGCAGCGTAGGTAGCGGGGGGGCCTCTTCCGAGCAGTACTTC. V and J are TRBV9 and TRBJ2-7; 11 positions match TRBD2. The trim removed 0 bases at V and 6 bases at J, leaving 8 bases unmatched. Germline assignment: CDR1 SGDLS and CDR2 YYNGEE. CDR3 length: 16 residues. Together with reference TRBV9 and TRBJ2-7, the CDR3 gives the full variable domain: DSGVTQTPKHLITATGQRVTLRCSPRSGDLSVYWYQQSLDQGLQFLIQYYNGEERAKGNILERFSAQQFPDLHSELNLSSLELGDSALYFCASSVGSGGASSEQYFGPGTRLTVT.

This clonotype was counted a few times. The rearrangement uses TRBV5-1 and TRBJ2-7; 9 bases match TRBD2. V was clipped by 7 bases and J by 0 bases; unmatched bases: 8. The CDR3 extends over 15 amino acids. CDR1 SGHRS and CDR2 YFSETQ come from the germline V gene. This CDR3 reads CASAGGGALSYEQYF. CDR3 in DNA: TGCGCCAGCGCCGGCGGGGGGGCCCTCTCCTACGAGCAGTACTTC.

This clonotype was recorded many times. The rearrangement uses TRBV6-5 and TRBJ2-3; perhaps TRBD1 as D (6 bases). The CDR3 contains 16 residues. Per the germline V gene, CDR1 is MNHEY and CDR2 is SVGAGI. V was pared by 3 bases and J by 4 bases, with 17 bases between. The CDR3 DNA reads TGTGCCAGCAGTTATCTCCCCGGGACAATGCCAGATACGCAGTATTTT. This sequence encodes CASSYLPGTMPDTQYF.

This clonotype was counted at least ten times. The CDR3 loop is CASTTRIYGYTF. The CDR3 DNA reads TGTGCCAGCACCACCAGGATCTATGGCTACACCTTC. The chain has TRBV28 and TRBJ1-2; unclear D gene. CDR1 MDHEN and CDR2 SYDVKM come from the germline V gene. The CDR3 consists of 12 residues. Trimming left V 7 bases short and J 4 bases short, with 10 bases between.